These 10 T cell receptor beta chains were sequenced from one sample in a study of T cells in Graves' hyperthyroidism and ophthalmopathy. The source material, RNA transcripts, was used to amplify TCR beta CDR3 regions. First-round RT-PCR with HTBI primers amplified the TCR CDR3 region. TCRdb reprocessed the multiplex PCR reads via MiXCR and lists one record per CDR3 protein. This table has around 500,000 distinct CDR3 sequences, approximately 16% appearing once. The sample was blood. Source of these receptors: a woman between 25 and 40 years old with Graves' ophthalmopathy.

V usage is TRBV7-9 and J usage is TRBJ2-3; D is unresolved. V lost 4 bases and J lost 2, with 13 bases in between. This CDR3 region has 15 residues. The germline CDR1 and CDR2 sequences are SEHNR and FQNEAQ (reference sequence). CDR3 sequence: CASSYWARLTDTQYF. In DNA form, the CDR3 reads TGTGCCAGCAGCTACTGGGCCAGGCTCACAGATACGCAGTATTTT.

This clonotype was seen repeatedly, ten times or more. The chain uses TRBV20-1 and TRBJ2-5, with 15 bases identical to TRBD2. V gave up 5 bases and J gave up 4 bases; unmatched junction bases: 11. Germline CDR1 reads DFQATT; CDR2 reads SNEGSKA (reference sequence). The length of the CDR3 is 17 residues. The CDR3 nucleotides are TGCAGTGCTCATTCGGGACTAGCGGGAGGTCTTGCAGAGACCCAGTACTTC. It is translated as CSAHSGLAGGLAETQYF.

This clonotype has a single count. The chain links TRBV5-1 to TRBJ2-7; 8 nucleotides agree with TRBD1. V lost 2 bases, J lost 5 bases, and 9 bases stayed unmatched. This CDR3 is 15 amino acids long. Per germline, CDR1 SGHRS and CDR2 YFSETQ. The CDR3 bases are TGCGCCAGCAGCTTAACCACAGGGGGTTTGAACGAGCAGTACTTC. This codes for CASSLTTGGLNEQYF.

This clonotype was seen repeatedly, ten times or more. The CDR3 loop reads CASSLQGDGYTF. CDR3 nucleotide sequence: TGCGCCAGCAGCTTACAGGGAGATGGCTACACCTTC. The chain uses TRBV5-1 and TRBJ1-2; D possibly corresponds to TRBD1 (6 bases). The CDR3 runs 12 residues. Germline assignment: CDR1 SGHRS and CDR2 YFSETQ. With 2 bases removed from V and 6 bases from J, the gap between germline ends came to 8 bases.

The sample holds many counts of this clonotype. The chain couples TRBV7-2 to TRBJ2-7; D not certain. Trimming cost V 6 bases and J 4 bases, with 16 bases left between them. The CDR3 covers 14 residues. Germline V CDR1 and CDR2: SGHTA, FQGNSA. CDR3 nucleotide sequence: TGTGCCAGCAGTGAGGTGGGATCCTTATACGAGCAGTACTTC. The encoded protein is CASSEVGSLYEQYF.

The CDR3 DNA is TGTGCCAGTATCCCTAGCGGGAGGACCACAGATACGCAGTATTTT. It codes for CASIPSGRTTDTQYF. The chain couples TRBV19 to TRBJ2-3; 11 bases map to TRBD2. CDR3 size: 15 residues. V dropped 7 bases and J dropped 2; count of bases not matched to a gene: 5. Germline CDR1 reads LNHDA; CDR2 reads SQIVND (reference sequence).

This clonotype was observed at least ten times. This chain joins TRBV28 and TRBJ1-1; D not resolved. CDR1 is MDHEN and CDR2 is SYDVKM in the germline V gene. The CDR3 contains 11 residues. The ends were cut back, 7 bases at V and 11 bases at J, with 14 bases in the middle. The CDR3 loop reads CASTLLRFAFF. The CDR3 DNA reads as TGTGCCAGCACCCTCTTGAGGTTTGCTTTCTTT.

This clonotype came up a few times. The CDR3 region has the DNA TGTGCCAGTAGGGCCAGTTTCAATCAGCCCCAGCATTTT. Protein: CASRASFNQPQHF. V is TRBV6-1 and J is TRBJ1-5; D gene ambiguous. Germline assignment: CDR1 MNHNS and CDR2 SASEGT. V was pared by 9 bases and J by 3 bases, with 12 bases between. The CDR3 is made up of 13 amino acids.

This clonotype was detected ten times or more. The rearrangement uses TRBV20-1 and TRBJ2-5, with 14 bases that match TRBD2. V shed 5 bases and J 4 bases; nucleotides not matched to a gene: 18. This CDR3 has 19 residues. Looked up from germline, CDR1 is DFQATT and CDR2 is SNEGSKA (reference sequence). CDR3 DNA sequence: TGCAGTGCTCCACCTCGATCGACTAGCGGGAGGGCCAAAGGAGAGACCCAGTACTTC. As protein: CSAPPRSTSGRAKGETQYF.

The rearrangement joins TRBV27 to TRBJ2-3; 13 bases fit TRBD2. The CDR3 is 19 residues long. V lost 2 bases to trimming and J lost 3 bases; unmatched junction nucleotides: 11. The germline V gene encodes CDR1 MNHEY and CDR2 SMNVEV (reference sequence). The CDR3 DNA reads as TGTGCCAGCAGTTTACCTCCCCGGACTAGCGGGAGAGGGACAGATACGCAGTATTTT. Translation: CASSLPPRTSGRGTDTQYF.